This paragraph covers one T cell receptor beta chain sequence. These data are taken from a study of blood T cell repertoires in COVID-19. This CDR3 spans 17 amino acids. The V and J ends lost 1 base and 3 bases, in that order; junction bases with no gene match: 8. Per the germline V gene, CDR1 is LGHNA and CDR2 is YNFKEQ. The repertoire was sequenced with immunoSEQ multiplex PCR; TCRdb's copy has only in-frame clones and lacks some. The data show 65,000 to 100,000 clones, with more than 80% seen just once and around 16% held by the top ten. This TCR derives from a woman of 80 years or more with acute or convalescent COVID-19. The chain combines TRBV4-2 with TRBJ2-3; TRBD2 matches 9 bases. The specimen sequenced was peripheral blood. CDR3 coding DNA: TGTGCCAGCAGCCAAGTTGATCTAGCGGGGCGGACAGATACGCAGTATTTT. Translating it yields CASSQVDLAGRTDTQYF.